Reported below is one T cell receptor beta chain. Its antigen is unknown. Base qualities are not at hand, and no much larger clone is one base apart. The library was prepared using PCR. Data came from an Illumina HiSeq 2500. Unique molecular identifiers were incorporated into TCR beta cDNA libraries to reduce PCR and sequencing biases. Per 1 to 10 million input T cells, roughly 500,000 cDNA molecules were obtained, such that each molecule approximated one T cell. The patient libraries were prepared and sequenced using the same protocol as the earlier healthy control dataset. Within a given batch, samples were prepared together, multiplexed and sequenced on the same HiSeq lane. In the paper's pipeline: MIGEC handled the raw barcoded reads, throwing out single-read molecular identifier groups before consensus assembly and CDR3 extraction. Clonotype tables were post-analysed with VDJtools, normalizing diversity by down-sampling all datasets to the smallest sample size. In repertoire overlap clustering, CDR3 amino acid sequences, but not nucleotide sequences, were matched to correct batch-related cross-sample contamination. The raw public reads went through TCRdb reprocessing: fastp at Q25, MiXCR clone calling, in-frame beta chains kept. For every CDR3 protein sequence, its rows merge into one entry that carries the most common genes and DNA. The V and J calls, along with clone size, are taken from TCRdb and not from the paper's own processing. In all, the sample holds about 770,000 distinct CDR3 sequences, and around 42% of those were seen once. 4.9% of the sample is in the top ten clones.

CDR1 and CDR2 were assigned from the germline V gene (reference sequence) as DFQATT and SNEGSKA. Trimming removed 1 base from V and 10 bases from J, leaving 11 bases between the germline ends. CDR3 length: 13 amino acids, cysteine to phenylalanine. Just CDR3 DNA is preserved here, 39 bases in frame from base 1. These data come from a study of post-analysis software for immune sequencing data (dated by TCRdb to about 2015). Background on the whole study: Disease courses on record covered relapsing-remitting, secondary progressive and progressive-relapsing multiple sclerosis, though some patients had no subtype annotation. The patient repertoires were compared against some twelve previously published healthy control repertoires obtained from donors aged roughly 6 to 28 years. A subset of samples was prepared in parallel using single-end sample barcoding, then pooled and co-amplified after Illumina adapter ligation. Study-wide findings and limitations: The multiple sclerosis patient group was slightly younger than the control group. Strong co-clustering of samples prepared in the same batch was shown by direct clustering with F measure, prompting a batch-effect correction. Patients showed significantly higher frequencies than controls for a handful of TRBV segments, among them TRBV5-6, TRBV5-1 and TRBV20-1. Normalized Chao1 diversity was significantly lower in multiple sclerosis patients than controls, suggesting substantial peripheral T-cell clonal expansion.

To demonstrate the VDJtools post-analysis software, TCR beta repertoires were profiled from the peripheral blood of about 13 young patients with multiple sclerosis. Multiple sclerosis patients were children and adolescents aged roughly 6 to 17 years. This receptor was obtained from a girl aged 10-17 years with multiple sclerosis. The chain employs TRBV20-1 and TRBJ1-6; the D gene is possibly TRBD1, with 5 bases matching. The specimen sequenced was blood. This receptor has the CDR3 CSARGQGGSPLHF. The DNA sequence follows: TGCAGTGCTAGAGGGCAGGGTGGCTCACCCCTCCACTTT.